Here is one TCR beta chain with its context. No antigen is known for it. A much larger clone differs from this one at a single base, so this may be a read error. The entry originates in a study of T cells in Graves' hyperthyroidism and ophthalmopathy. General study findings and limits: Among thyroid clonotypes expanded above 0.001, most also appeared in blood.

Amplified TCR beta CDR3 regions derived from RNA transcripts. TCR CDR3 underwent first-round RT-PCR with the HTBI primer set. Using its own MiXCR run on the multiplex PCR reads, TCRdb lists one record per CDR3 protein. Of more than 350,000 distinct CDR3 sequences listed, over 12% are singletons. Source material: blood. The origin of this receptor is a woman in her fifties or sixties with Graves' ophthalmopathy.

The CDR3, as DNA: TGCAGCGCTGAGGGATACGAAACAGATACGCAGTATTTT. It codes for CSAEGYETDTQYF. V and J are TRBV29-1 and TRBJ2-3, with D perhaps TRBD2 (5 bases). The CDR3 consists of 13 residues. From germline, CDR1 is SQVTM and CDR2 ANQGSEA. The V gene lost 7 bases and the J gene lost 3 bases, with 14 bases spanning the gap.